This T cell receptor (beta chain) was captured in a study of T cell repertoires in cytomegalovirus infection. Overall study context: Both a matching HLA type and CMV infection were indicated by public TCR beta signatures. Study-wide results and limits: The ex vivo response was dominated by HLA-C-restricted CMV-specific TCR beta clonotypes. Cumulated frequencies of public TCR beta families served to identify carriers of CMV plus the relevant HLA.

CDR1 and CDR2 (germline): LNHDA, SQIVND (reference sequence). Trimming took 5 bases from V and 0 from J; bases not matched to a gene: 11. The CDR3 sequence is 18 residues long. From the reads, TCRdb called clonotypes with MiXCR, one entry per CDR3 protein. Found here are fewer than 550,000 distinct CDR3 sequences, approximately 15% of them singletons; the top ten hold 20% to 30%. This clonotype was counted between two and nine times. Antigen specificity is unknown. The sequence derives from a human donor in good health (CMV status not recorded). Some clones in this sample may be carry-over from other donors' samples. The specimen sequenced was CD8+ T cells from PBMCs. The chain couples TRBV19 to TRBJ2-3, with 10 bases that match TRBD1. The CDR3 reads CASSGPGQGRPSTDTQYF. The CDR3, as DNA: TGTGCCAGTAGTGGGCCGGGACAGGGGCGACCTAGCACAGATACGCAGTATTTT.